One T cell receptor (beta chain) is described in this entry. Germline loops: CDR1 SGHDT, CDR2 YYEEEE. The CDR3 totals 14 residues. Between the trimmed V and J ends, which lost 4 bases and 3 bases, there was a span of 13 bases. Baseline, cycle 4 day 1, and cycle 7 day 1 were the blood sampling points. The assay was immunoSEQ multiplex PCR, and TCRdb's table has in-frame clones only and misses some. Of 65,000 to 95,000 clones listed, roughly nine tenths are singletons. This sample is part of a study of OX40 agonist ivuxolimab in advanced cancers. The material was CD4+ or CD8+ T cells sorted from blood, obtained in a trial of the OX40 agonist ivuxolimab. This chain connects TRBV5-6 to TRBJ1-1; the D gene is possibly TRBD1 (5 bases). The receptor comes from an adult with an advanced solid tumor such as melanoma, head and neck, liver or kidney cancer. As DNA, the CDR3 is TGTGCCAGCAGCCCGGGGTGGGGGGACACTGAAGCTTTCTTT. It specifies CASSPGWGDTEAFF.